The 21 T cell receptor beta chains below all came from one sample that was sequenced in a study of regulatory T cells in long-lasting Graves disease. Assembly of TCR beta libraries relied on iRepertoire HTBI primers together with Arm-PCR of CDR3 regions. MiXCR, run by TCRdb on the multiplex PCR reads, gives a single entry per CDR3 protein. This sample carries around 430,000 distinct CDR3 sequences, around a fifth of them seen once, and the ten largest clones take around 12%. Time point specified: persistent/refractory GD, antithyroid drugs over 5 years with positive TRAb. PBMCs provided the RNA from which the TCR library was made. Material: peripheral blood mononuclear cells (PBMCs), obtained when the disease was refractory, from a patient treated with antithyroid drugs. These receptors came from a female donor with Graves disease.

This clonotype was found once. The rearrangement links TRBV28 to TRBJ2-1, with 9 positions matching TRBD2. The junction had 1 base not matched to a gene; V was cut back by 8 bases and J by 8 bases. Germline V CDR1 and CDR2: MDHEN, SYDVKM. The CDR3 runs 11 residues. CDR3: CASRTSDEQFF. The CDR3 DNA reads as TGTGCCAGCCGGACTAGCGATGAGCAGTTCTTC.

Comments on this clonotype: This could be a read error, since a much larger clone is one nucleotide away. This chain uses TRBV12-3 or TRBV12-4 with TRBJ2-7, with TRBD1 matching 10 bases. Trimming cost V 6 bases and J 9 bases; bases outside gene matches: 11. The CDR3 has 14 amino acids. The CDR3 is CASRSDRGPVGQYF. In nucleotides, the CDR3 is TGTGCCAGCAGATCAGACAGGGGGCCGGTAGGGCAGTACTTC.

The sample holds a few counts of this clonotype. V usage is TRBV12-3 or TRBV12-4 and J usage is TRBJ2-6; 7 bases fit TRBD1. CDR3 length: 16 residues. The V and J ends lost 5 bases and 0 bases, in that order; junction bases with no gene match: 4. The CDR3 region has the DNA TGTGCCAGCAGTCCCGAGGGGGCCTCTGGGGCCAACGTCCTGACTTTC. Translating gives CASSPEGASGANVLTF.

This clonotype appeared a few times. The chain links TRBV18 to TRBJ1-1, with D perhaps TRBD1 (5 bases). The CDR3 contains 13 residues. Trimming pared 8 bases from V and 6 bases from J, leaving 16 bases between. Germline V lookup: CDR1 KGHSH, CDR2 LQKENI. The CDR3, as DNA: TGTGCCAGCCTTGAAGGGGTACATGCTGAAGCTTTCTTT. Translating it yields CASLEGVHAEAFF.

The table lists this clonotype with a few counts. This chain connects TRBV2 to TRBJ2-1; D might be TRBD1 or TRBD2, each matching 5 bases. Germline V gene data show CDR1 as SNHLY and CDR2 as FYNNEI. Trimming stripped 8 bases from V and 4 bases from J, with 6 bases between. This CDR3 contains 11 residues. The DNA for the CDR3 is TGTGCCAGCGGGGGTTACAATGAGCAGTTCTTC. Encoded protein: CASGGYNEQFF.

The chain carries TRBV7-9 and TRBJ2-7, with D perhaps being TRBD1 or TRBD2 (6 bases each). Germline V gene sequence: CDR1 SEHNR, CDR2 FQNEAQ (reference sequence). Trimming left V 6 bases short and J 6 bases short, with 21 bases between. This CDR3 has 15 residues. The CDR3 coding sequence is TGTGCCAGCAGTCGTGCTGGGGGGCGGATCGGCGAGCAGTACTTC. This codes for CASSRAGGRIGEQYF.

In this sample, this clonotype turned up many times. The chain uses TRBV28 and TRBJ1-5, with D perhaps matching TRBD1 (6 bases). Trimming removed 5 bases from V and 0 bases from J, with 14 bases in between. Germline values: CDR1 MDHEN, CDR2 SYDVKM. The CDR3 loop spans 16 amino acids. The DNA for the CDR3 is TGTGCCAGCAGTCGTCACAGGGAATATAGCAATCAGCCCCAGCATTTT. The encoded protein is CASSRHREYSNQPQHF.

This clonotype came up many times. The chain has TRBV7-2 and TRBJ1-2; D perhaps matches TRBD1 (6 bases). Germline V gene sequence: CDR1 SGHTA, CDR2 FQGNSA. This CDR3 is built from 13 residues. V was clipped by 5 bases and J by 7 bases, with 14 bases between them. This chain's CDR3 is CASSAGQLLGYTF. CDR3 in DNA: TGTGCCAGCAGCGCCGGACAGCTCCTTGGCTACACCTTC. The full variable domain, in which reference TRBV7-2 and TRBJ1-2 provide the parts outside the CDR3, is GAGVSQSPSNKVTEKGKDVELRCDPISGHTALYWYRQSLGQGLEFLIYFQGNSAPDKSGLPSDRFSAERTGGSVSTLTIQRTQQEDSAVYLCASSAGQLLGYTFGSGTRLTVV.

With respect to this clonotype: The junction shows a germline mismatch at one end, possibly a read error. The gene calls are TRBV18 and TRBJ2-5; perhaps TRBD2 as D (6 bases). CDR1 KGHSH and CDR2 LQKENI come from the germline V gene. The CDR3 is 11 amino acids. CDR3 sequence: CASSPRDSLFF. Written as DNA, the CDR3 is TGTGCCAGCTCACCCCGGGACTCCTTATTCTTC.

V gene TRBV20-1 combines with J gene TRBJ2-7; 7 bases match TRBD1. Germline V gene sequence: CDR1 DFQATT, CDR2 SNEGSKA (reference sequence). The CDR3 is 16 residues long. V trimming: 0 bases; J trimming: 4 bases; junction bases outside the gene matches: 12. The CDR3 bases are TGCAGTGCTAGAGATGCAGGGGGACCTCCTATTTACGAGCAGTACTTC. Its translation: CSARDAGGPPIYEQYF.

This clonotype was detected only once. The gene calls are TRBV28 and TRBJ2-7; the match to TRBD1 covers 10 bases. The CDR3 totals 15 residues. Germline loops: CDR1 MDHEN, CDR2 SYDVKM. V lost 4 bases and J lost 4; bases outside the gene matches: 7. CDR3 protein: CASSSRDRGKYEQYF. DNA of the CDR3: TGTGCCAGCAGTTCCCGGGACAGGGGAAAATACGAGCAGTACTTC.

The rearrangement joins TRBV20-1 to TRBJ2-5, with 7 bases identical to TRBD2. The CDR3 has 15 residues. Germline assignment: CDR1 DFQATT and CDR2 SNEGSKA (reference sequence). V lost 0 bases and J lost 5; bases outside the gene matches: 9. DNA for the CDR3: TGCAGTGCTAGAGATTGGGGGAGGGGCGGGGAGACCCAGTACTTC. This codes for CSARDWGRGGETQYF.

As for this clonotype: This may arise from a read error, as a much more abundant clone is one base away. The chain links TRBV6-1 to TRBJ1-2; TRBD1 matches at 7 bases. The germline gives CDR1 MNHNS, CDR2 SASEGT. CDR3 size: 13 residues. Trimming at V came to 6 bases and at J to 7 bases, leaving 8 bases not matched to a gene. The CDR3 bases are TGTGCCAGCAGCTCGACAGGGAGTGGTGGCTACACCTTC. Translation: CASSSTGSGGYTF.

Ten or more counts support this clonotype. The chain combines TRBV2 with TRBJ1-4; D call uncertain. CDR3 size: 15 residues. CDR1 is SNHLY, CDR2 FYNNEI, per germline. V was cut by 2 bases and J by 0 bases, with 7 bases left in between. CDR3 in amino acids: CASSENSSTNEKLFF. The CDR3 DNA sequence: TGTGCCAGCAGTGAAAACAGTTCAACTAATGAAAAACTGTTTTTT. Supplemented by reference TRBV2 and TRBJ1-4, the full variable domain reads EPEVTQTPSHQVTQMGQEVILRCVPISNHLYFYWYRQILGQKVEFLVSFYNNEISEKSEIFDDQFSVERPDGSNFTLKIRSTKLEDSAMYFCASSENSSTNEKLFFGSGTQLSVL.

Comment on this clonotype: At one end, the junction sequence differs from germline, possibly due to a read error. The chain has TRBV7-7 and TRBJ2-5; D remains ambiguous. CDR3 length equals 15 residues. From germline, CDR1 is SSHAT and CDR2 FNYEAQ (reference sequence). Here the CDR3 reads CASSWSSWMGETQYF. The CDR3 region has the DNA TGTGCTAGCAGCTGGTCTTCCTGGATGGGAGAGACCCAGTACTTC.

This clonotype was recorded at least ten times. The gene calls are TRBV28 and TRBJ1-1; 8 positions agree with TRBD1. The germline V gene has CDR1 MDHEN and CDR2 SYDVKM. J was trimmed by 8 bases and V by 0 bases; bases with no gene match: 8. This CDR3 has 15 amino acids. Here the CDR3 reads CASSLWDAGGREAFF. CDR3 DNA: TGTGCCAGCAGTTTATGGGATGCAGGGGGCAGGGAAGCTTTCTTT.

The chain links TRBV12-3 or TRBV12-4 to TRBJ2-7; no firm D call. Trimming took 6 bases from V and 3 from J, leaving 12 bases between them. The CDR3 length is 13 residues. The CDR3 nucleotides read TGTGCCAGCAGGCCAAACCTTAACTACGAGCAGTACTTC. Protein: CASRPNLNYEQYF.

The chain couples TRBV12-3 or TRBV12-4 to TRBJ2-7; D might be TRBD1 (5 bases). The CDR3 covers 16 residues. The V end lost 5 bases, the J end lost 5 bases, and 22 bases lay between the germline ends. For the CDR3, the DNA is TGTGCCAGCAGTGACGGTAGCTTTACAGGTCTGGACGAGCAGTACTTC. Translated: CASSDGSFTGLDEQYF.

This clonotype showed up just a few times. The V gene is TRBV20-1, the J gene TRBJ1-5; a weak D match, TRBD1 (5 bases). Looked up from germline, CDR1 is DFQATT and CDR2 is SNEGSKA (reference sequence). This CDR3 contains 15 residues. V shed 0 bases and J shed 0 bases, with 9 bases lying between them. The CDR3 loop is CSARDGGVSNQPQHF. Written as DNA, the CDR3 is TGCAGTGCTAGAGATGGGGGGGTTAGCAATCAGCCCCAGCATTTT.

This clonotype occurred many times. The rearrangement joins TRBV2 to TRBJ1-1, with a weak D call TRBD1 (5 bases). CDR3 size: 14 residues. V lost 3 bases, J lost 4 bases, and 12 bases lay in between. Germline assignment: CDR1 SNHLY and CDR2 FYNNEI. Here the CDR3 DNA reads TGTGCCAGCAGTGAGGCCCAGGGTTTCACTGAAGCTTTCTTT. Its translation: CASSEAQGFTEAFF.

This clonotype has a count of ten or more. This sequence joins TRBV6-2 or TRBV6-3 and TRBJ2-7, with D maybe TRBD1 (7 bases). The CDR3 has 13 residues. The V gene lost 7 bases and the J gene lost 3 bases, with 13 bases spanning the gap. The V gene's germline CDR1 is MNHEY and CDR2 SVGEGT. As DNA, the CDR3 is TGTGCCAGCACGCGGGACAGCCTCTACGAGCAGTACTTC. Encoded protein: CASTRDSLYEQYF.